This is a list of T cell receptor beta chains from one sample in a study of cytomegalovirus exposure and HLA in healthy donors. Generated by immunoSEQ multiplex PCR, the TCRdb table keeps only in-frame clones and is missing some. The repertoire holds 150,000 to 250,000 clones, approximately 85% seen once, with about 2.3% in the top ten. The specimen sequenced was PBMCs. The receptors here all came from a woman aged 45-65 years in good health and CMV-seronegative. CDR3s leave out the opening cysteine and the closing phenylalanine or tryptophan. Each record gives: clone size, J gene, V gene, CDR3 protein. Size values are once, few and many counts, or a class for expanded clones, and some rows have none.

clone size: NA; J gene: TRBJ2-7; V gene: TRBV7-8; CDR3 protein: ASSLEYSYVYEQY
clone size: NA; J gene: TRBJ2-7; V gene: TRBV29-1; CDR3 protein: SGTGTGDGEQY
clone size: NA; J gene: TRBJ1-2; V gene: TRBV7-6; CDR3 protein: ASSYGTDRNYGYT
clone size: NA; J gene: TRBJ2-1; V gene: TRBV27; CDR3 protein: ASSSPTRSSYNEQF
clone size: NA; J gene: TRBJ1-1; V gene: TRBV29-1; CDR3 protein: SAFSGTGGLMNTEAF
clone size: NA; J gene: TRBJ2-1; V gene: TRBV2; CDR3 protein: ASSEKGGRVLGEQF
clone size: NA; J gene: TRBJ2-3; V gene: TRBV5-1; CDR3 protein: ASSLIGRGDLDTQY
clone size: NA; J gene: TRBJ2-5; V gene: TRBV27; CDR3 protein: ASSLGRERGKTQY
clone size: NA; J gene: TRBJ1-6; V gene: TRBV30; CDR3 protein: ATSGIANSPLH
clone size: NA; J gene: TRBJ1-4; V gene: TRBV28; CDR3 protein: ASRRAYEKLF
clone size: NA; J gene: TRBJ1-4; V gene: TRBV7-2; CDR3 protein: ASSRDSTNEKLF
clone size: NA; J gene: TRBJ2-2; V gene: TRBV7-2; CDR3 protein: ASRLAGGYTGELF
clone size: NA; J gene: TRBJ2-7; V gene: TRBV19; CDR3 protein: ASSATSSSYEQY
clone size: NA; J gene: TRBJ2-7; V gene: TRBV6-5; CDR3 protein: ASSPTSGQGYEQY
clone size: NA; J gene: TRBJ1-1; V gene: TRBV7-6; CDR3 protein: ASSLGQGHTEAF
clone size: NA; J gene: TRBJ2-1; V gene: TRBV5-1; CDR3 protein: ASRTSGVYNEQF
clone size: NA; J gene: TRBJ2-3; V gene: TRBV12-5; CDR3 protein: ASALGGTSGDTQY
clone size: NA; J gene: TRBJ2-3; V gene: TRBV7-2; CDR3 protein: ASSLGRRGRGDTQY
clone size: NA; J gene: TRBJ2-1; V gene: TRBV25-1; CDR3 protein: ATPGCRGFNEQF
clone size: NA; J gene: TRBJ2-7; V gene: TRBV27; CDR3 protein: ASSPQTGREQY
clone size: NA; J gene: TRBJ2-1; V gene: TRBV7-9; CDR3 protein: ASSSIQYNEQF
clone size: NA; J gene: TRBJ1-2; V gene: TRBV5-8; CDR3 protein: ASSLGQAAYGYT
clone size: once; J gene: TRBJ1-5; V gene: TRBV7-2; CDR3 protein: ASSPRDSFNQPQH
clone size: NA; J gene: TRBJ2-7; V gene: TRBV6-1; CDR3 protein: ASSVEAGGSYEQY
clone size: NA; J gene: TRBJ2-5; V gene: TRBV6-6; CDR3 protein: ASRDRGKETQY
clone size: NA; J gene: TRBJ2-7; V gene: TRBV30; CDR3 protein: AWGKRGWVNYEQY
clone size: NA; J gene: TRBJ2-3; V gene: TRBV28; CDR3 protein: ASSFKDTQY
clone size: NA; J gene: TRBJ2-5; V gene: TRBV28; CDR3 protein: ASRRGTGKETQY
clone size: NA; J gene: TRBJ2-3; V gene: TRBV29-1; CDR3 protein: SVEVIRGRGDTQY
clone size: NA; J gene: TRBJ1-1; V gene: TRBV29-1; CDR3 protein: SVEEAGAEEAF
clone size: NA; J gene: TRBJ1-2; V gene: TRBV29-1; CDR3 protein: SVASDLGSYGYT
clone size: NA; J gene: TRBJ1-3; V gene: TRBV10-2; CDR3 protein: ASGGWASGNTIY
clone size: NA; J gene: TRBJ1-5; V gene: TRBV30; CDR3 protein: AWSTGAYSNQPQH
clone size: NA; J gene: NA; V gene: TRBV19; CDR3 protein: ASSIGGTDYEQY
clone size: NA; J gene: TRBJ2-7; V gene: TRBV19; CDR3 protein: ASSPRQGFREVEQY
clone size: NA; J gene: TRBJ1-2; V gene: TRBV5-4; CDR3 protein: ASSFGLGTPPNYGYT
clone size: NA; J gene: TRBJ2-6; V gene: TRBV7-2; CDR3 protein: ASSFRDTRGLT
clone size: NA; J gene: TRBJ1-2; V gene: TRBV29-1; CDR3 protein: SVADSDYGYT
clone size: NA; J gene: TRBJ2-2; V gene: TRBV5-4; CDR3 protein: ASSFRNTGELF
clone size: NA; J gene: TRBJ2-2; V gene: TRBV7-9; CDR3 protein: ASSLGDPGELF
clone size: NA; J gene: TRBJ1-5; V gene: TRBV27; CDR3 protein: ASSLGGSNQPQH
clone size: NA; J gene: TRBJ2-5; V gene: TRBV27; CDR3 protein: ASSFWGAGAGGETQY
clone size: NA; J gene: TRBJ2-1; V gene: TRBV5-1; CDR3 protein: ASRALGGSSYNEQF
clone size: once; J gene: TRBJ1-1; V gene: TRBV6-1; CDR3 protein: ASTGLRGRTEAF
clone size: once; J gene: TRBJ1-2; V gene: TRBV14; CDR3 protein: ASSPIQGGTGYT
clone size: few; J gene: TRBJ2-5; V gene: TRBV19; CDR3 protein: ASSFSLAGGGETQY
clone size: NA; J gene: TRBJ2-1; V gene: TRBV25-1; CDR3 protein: ASSDLRAGSYNEQF